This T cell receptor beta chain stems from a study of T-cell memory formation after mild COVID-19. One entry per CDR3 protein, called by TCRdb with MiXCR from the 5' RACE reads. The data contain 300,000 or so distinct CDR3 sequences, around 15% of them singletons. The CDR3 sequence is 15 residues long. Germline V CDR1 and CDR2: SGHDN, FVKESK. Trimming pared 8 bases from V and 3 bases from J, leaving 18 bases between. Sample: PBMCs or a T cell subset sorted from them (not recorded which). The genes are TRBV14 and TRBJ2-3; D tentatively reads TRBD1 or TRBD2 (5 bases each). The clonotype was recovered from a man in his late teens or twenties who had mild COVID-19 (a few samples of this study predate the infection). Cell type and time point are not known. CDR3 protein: CASGAGTMVTDTQYF. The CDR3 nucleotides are TGTGCCAGCGGGGCAGGGACGATGGTAACAGATACGCAGTATTTT.